Shown below are 10 T cell receptor beta chains from a single sample sequenced in a study of early T cells in non-severe SARS-CoV-2 infection. TCRdb re-called the 5' RACE reads through MiXCR, storing one row per CDR3 protein. The table lists roughly 63,000 distinct CDR3 sequences, about an eighth of them singletons, with over 3% in the top ten. Sequencing was performed on whole blood. Receptor source: an adult who was a healthcare worker with PCR-confirmed SARS-CoV-2 infection or an uninfected control (not recorded which).

This clonotype came up many times. The chain carries TRBV14 and TRBJ2-1, with 14 bases lining up with TRBD2. This CDR3 is 16 amino acids long. J gave up 8 bases and V 5 bases, and 8 bases lay outside the gene matches. In germline, CDR1 is SGHDN, CDR2 FVKESK. CDR3 nucleotides: TGTGCCAGCAGCTTACCGGGACTAGCGGGAGTTTATGAGCAGTTCTTC. This encodes CASSLPGLAGVYEQFF.

The gene calls are TRBV5-6 and TRBJ1-1; D unresolved. The CDR3 totals 14 residues. Germline loops: CDR1 SGHDT, CDR2 YYEEEE. The ends were cut back, 1 base at V and 1 base at J, with 8 bases in the middle. CDR3 sequence (DNA): TGTGCCAGCAGCTTGAGTCAGAGGAACACTGAAGCTTTCTTT. Translating it yields CASSLSQRNTEAFF.

This clonotype was recorded a few times. This chain joins TRBV11-2 and TRBJ1-5, with 11 bases that match TRBD1. J was trimmed by 6 bases and V by 1 base; bases with no gene match: 2. The CDR3 covers 15 residues. Germline loops: CDR1 SGHAT, CDR2 FQNNGV. The CDR3 bases are TGTGCCAGCAGCTTAGGGACAGGGGGCGTTCAGCCCCAGCATTTT. Its translation is CASSLGTGGVQPQHF.

Points on this clonotype: This could be a read error, since a much larger clone is one nucleotide away. The chain is built from TRBV11-2 and TRBJ1-4; D is unresolved. V lost 0 bases and J lost 10, with 3 bases in between. Germline values: CDR1 SGHAT, CDR2 FQNNGV. The CDR3 is made up of 11 amino acids. CDR3 sequence reads: CASSLEGKLFF. The CDR3 DNA follows: TGTGCCAGCAGCTTAGAGGGAAAACTGTTTTTT. Based on the CDR3 plus reference TRBV11-2 and TRBJ1-4, the full variable domain is EAGVAQSPRYKIIEKRQSVAFWCNPISGHATLYWYQQILGQGPKLLIQFQNNGVVDDSQLPKDRFSAERLKGVDSTLKIQPAKLEDSAVYLCASSLEGKLFFGSGTQLSVL.

The CDR3 nucleotides read TGTGCCAGCAGTTTCACACTAGCGGACAATGAGCAGTTCTTC. This translates into CASSFTLADNEQFF. The J gene is TRBJ2-1, the V gene TRBV12-3 or TRBV12-4, with 8 bases matching TRBD2. The V segment lost 3 bases and the J segment 5 bases; nucleotides outside the gene matches: 3. This CDR3 comprises 14 residues.

This clonotype has at least ten counts. The chain combines TRBV6-4 with TRBJ2-3; TRBD2 aligns across 9 bases. CDR1 and CDR2 (germline): MRHNA, SNTAGT. V was clipped by 0 bases and J by 5 bases; unmatched bases: 3. This CDR3 contains 15 residues. The CDR3 coding sequence is TGTGCCAGCAGTGACTCGAATAGCGGGGGAGATACGCAGTATTTT. It codes for CASSDSNSGGDTQYF.

V and J are TRBV28 and TRBJ2-7; the D gene is possibly TRBD1 (6 bases). From germline, CDR1 is MDHEN and CDR2 SYDVKM. The CDR3 is made up of 15 amino acids. Trimming pared 6 bases from V and 0 bases from J, leaving 15 bases between. CDR3 protein: CASSWTPGDSYEQYF. The CDR3 DNA reads TGTGCCAGCAGCTGGACGCCAGGGGACTCCTACGAGCAGTACTTC.

This clonotype was seen a handful of times. The chain combines TRBV7-3 with TRBJ2-1; 10 bases are shared with TRBD2. V gave up 3 bases and J gave up 9 bases; unmatched junction bases: 5. The CDR3 has 14 residues. Per germline, CDR1 SGHTA and CDR2 FQGTGA. The CDR3 DNA is TGTGCCAGCAGCTTGGCTAGCGGGAGCGGTGAGCAGTTCTTC. Translating gives CASSLASGSGEQFF. Complete variable domain (other parts from reference TRBV7-3 and TRBJ2-1): GAGVSQTPSNKVTEKGKYVELRCDPISGHTALYWYRQSLGQGPEFLIYFQGTGAADDSGLPNDRFFAVRPEGSVSTLKIQRTERGDSAVYLCASSLASGSGEQFFGPGTRLTVL.

This clonotype came up many times. The chain links TRBV2 to TRBJ1-5; a possible D gene is TRBD1 (6 bases). The CDR3 runs to 13 residues. V shed 6 bases and J shed 1 base, with 7 bases lying between them. Germline values: CDR1 SNHLY, CDR2 FYNNEI. The CDR3 reads CASSGQSNQPQHF. Here the CDR3 DNA reads TGTGCCAGCAGCGGACAGAGCAATCAGCCCCAGCATTTT.

This sequence joins TRBV28 and TRBJ2-2, with 10 nucleotides matching TRBD2. With V trimmed by 6 bases and J by 6 bases, 7 bases remained unmatched. This CDR3 is 15 amino acids long. Per the germline V gene, CDR1 is MDHEN and CDR2 is SYDVKM. CDR3 protein: CASSPLAGLAGELFF. The CDR3, as DNA: TGTGCCAGCAGCCCACTAGCGGGATTGGCCGGGGAGCTGTTTTTT.